This TCR beta chain came from a study of early T cells in non-severe SARS-CoV-2 infection. Individual cDNA molecules carried attached unique molecular identifiers. MiXCR was run by TCRdb on the 5' RACE reads, yielding one entry per CDR3 protein. The data hold about 77,000 distinct CDR3 sequences, with over 4% observed a single time. This clonotype has a count of ten or more. Its antigen is as yet unknown. Study observations and caveats: The VDJdb matching leaned toward anti-spike CD8 responses and overlooked private and CD4 specificities.

Trimming shortened V by 4 bases and J by 0 bases, and 10 bases separated the two germline ends. The V gene's germline CDR1 is MNHNS and CDR2 SASEGT. The length of the CDR3 is 15 residues. The rearrangement joins TRBV6-1 to TRBJ1-5; D possibly corresponds to TRBD1 (5 bases). The sample consisted of whole blood, taken at baseline. The TCR originated in an adult who was a healthcare worker with PCR-confirmed SARS-CoV-2 infection or an uninfected control (not recorded which). The CDR3 region has the DNA TGTGCCAGCAGTGCAACGGGGCTTAGCAATCAGCCCCAGCATTTT. Translating gives CASSATGLSNQPQHF.